The rows below give T cell receptor beta chains drawn from one sample of a study of T cell responses to AZD1222 COVID-19 vaccine. Here immunoSEQ multiplex PCR was the method, and the copy in TCRdb shows in-frame clones only, minus some. In the table there are about 82,000 clones, 70% to 90% of which are singletons. The sequencing used peripheral blood, collected 28 days after the second AZD1222 dose. Receptors were obtained from an adult who received the AZD1222 COVID-19 vaccine. Each CDR3 is given with its conserved first and last residue. The D gene is left open where the match is weak. Clone size is shown for a subset of rows, as once, few, many or a class of expanded clone.

clone size,V gene,J gene,D gene,CDR3 DNA,CDR3 protein
NA,TRBV7-9,TRBJ1-2,NA,TGTGCCAGCAGCCGGGGGGCAGAGATCTATGGCTACACCTTC,CASSRGAEIYGYTF
NA,TRBV19,TRBJ1-2,TRBD1,TGTGCCAGTAGGAAGACAGGGAGAGTAATTTTTACGGATGGCTACACCTTC,CASRKTGRVIFTDGYTF
NA,TRBV20-1,TRBJ2-7,NA,TGCAGTGCCGCCAGGGACGAGCAGTACTTC,CSAARDEQYF
NA,TRBV14,TRBJ2-1,TRBD2,TGTGCCAGCAGCTTAGCGGGAGGGCCATATGAGCAGTTCTTC,CASSLAGGPYEQFF
NA,TRBV27,TRBJ2-1,NA,TGTGCCAGCAGTTTGCGAAATGAGCAGTTCTTC,CASSLRNEQFF
NA,TRBV5-5,TRBJ1-1,NA,TGTGCCAGCAGCTCCTGGACAGAAAGCACTGAAGCTTTCTTT,CASSSWTESTEAFF
NA,TRBV5-1,TRBJ2-7,NA,TGCGCCAGCAGCTTGGTAAGGGGTCCCTACGAGCAGTACTTC,CASSLVRGPYEQYF
NA,TRBV27,TRBJ2-3,TRBD1,TGTGCCAGCAGTGACAGGGGTTCCCGCACAGATACGCAGTATTTT,CASSDRGSRTDTQYF
NA,TRBV5-1,TRBJ2-5,NA,TGCGCCAGCAGGGCAGAGGAGACCCAGTACTTC,CASRAEETQYF
few,TRBV7-9,TRBJ1-3,TRBD1,TGTGCCAGCAGCCCTGGGCAGGGGGCGCAGGGAGACACCATATATTTT,CASSPGQGAQGDTIYF
few,TRBV28,TRBJ1-5,NA,TGTGCCAGCACCACGGGGGGGCAGGTTCAGCCCCAGCATTTT,CASTTGGQVQPQHF
NA,TRBV30,TRBJ1-6,TRBD1,TGTGCCTGGAGTGTTACCCCCGGGACAGGGCCTAGCTCCTATAATTCACCCCTCCACTTT,CAWSVTPGTGPSSYNSPLHF
NA,TRBV7-2,TRBJ2-7,NA,TGTGCCAGCAGCATTGACAGGACTAGATACCACGAGCAGTACTTC,CASSIDRTRYHEQYF
NA,TRBV11-1,TRBJ1-1,NA,TGTGCCAGCAGCTTGACAGCCATGAACACTGAAGCTTTCTTT,CASSLTAMNTEAFF
NA,TRBV6-2/TRBV6-3,TRBJ2-5,NA,TGTGCCAGCAGTTACGATCGGGGGACCCAGTACTTC,CASSYDRGTQYF
NA,TRBV11-2,TRBJ2-1,TRBD2,TGTGCCAGCAGCTTTGGGTCTAGCGGGTACAATGAGCAGTTCTTC,CASSFGSSGYNEQFF
NA,TRBV11-2,TRBJ1-2,TRBD1,TGTGCCAGCAGAAGAGGACAGGGGGCGCTTGGCTACACCTTC,CASRRGQGALGYTF
NA,TRBV19,TRBJ1-2,NA,TGTGCCAGTAGTATAGGACGCTATGGCTACACCTTC,CASSIGRYGYTF